A single sample is the source of the 32 T cell receptor beta chains below, sequenced in a study of T cell responses to AZD1222 COVID-19 vaccine. TCRdb's copy holds only in-frame clones and misses some; the assay was immunoSEQ multiplex PCR. The sample includes tens of thousands of clones, 84% of them seen just once. This sample comprised peripheral blood, obtained on day 0 of AZD1222 vaccination. These receptors came from an adult in good health.

This chain joins TRBV2 and TRBJ2-7; D remains ambiguous. Germline values: CDR1 SNHLY, CDR2 FYNNEI. V lost 4 bases and J lost 4, with 5 bases in between. This CDR3 comprises 11 residues. CDR3 sequence (DNA): TGTGCCAGCAGTGCCCAGTACGAGCAGTACTTC. This codes for CASSAQYEQYF.

For the CDR3, the DNA is TGTGCCAGCAGCGTGACAGGGACGGGCTATGGCTACACCTTC. Translating gives CASSVTGTGYGYTF. The chain uses TRBV9 and TRBJ1-2; 7 positions match TRBD1. The CDR3 consists of 14 residues. Germline loops: CDR1 SGDLS, CDR2 YYNGEE. Trimming at V came to 2 bases and at J to 4 bases, leaving 5 bases not matched to a gene.

This rearrangement joins TRBV12-5 to TRBJ2-7, with 9 positions matching TRBD2. Germline loops: CDR1 LGHNT, CDR2 FRNRAP. Losses at the gene ends were 4 bases for V and 1 base for J; bases not matched to a gene: 8. CDR3 length: 16 amino acids. The CDR3 loop reads CASGSRLAAPSYEQYF. The CDR3, as DNA: TGTGCTAGTGGTTCAAGACTAGCGGCGCCTTCCTACGAGCAGTACTTC.

This clone was picked up a small number of times. The CDR3 DNA is TGTGCCAGCAGCTTAGATTACGGTCCGGCCCAAGAGACCCAGTACTTC. Translated, it gives CASSLDYGPAQETQYF. The rearrangement uses TRBV11-3 and TRBJ2-5, with D uncertain. Germline-derived CDR1 and CDR2 are SGHNT and YENEEA. The CDR3 is 16 residues long. V was cut by 0 bases and J by 1 base, with 12 bases left in between.

The CDR3 DNA reads as TGTGCCAGCAGCTCCCGGGACAGGGATAATTCACCCCTCCACTTT. The encoded protein is CASSSRDRDNSPLHF. The chain links TRBV7-9 to TRBJ1-6; 9 bases line up with TRBD1. This CDR3 is 15 amino acids long. CDR1 and CDR2 from the germline V gene are SEHNR and FQNEAQ (reference sequence). V shed 4 bases and J 5 bases; nucleotides not matched to a gene: 3.

The V gene is TRBV6-2 or TRBV6-3, the J gene TRBJ1-5, with TRBD1 as a possible D gene (6 bases). CDR3 length equals 15 residues. Germline V lookup: CDR1 MNHEY, CDR2 SVGEGT. With 6 bases removed from V and 0 bases from J, the gap between germline ends came to 12 bases. CDR3 in DNA: TGTGCCAGCAGCCAACACAGGGTTAGCAATCAGCCCCAGCATTTT. Translating gives CASSQHRVSNQPQHF.

This clone was seen ten or more times. This rearrangement joins TRBV7-9 to TRBJ2-2; D gene unclear. The V end lost 3 bases, the J end lost 0 bases, and 8 bases lay between the germline ends. Germline values: CDR1 SEHNR, CDR2 FQNEAQ (reference sequence). The CDR3 consists of 15 residues. CDR3 sequence reads: CASSLEGSNTGELFF. The CDR3, as DNA: TGTGCCAGCAGCTTGGAAGGGTCGAACACCGGGGAGCTGTTTTTT.

The J gene is TRBJ2-5, the V gene TRBV5-1; the D call may be TRBD1 or TRBD2 (5 bases each). The germline V gene has CDR1 SGHRS and CDR2 YFSETQ. The CDR3 runs to 14 residues. V was cut by 0 bases and J by 1 base, with 7 bases left in between. CDR3: CASSLEGTQETQYF. The CDR3 region has the DNA TGCGCCAGCAGCTTGGAGGGGACCCAAGAGACCCAGTACTTC.

The rearrangement joins TRBV19 to TRBJ2-5; 8 bases match TRBD2. CDR3 size: 13 residues. The germline gives CDR1 LNHDA, CDR2 SQIVND (reference sequence). The ends lost 6 bases at V and 6 bases at J; junction bases unmatched: 6. The CDR3: CASRSGSDKTQYF. For the CDR3, the DNA is TGTGCCAGTAGGAGCGGGAGCGATAAGACCCAGTACTTC.

The table lists this clone with a count of one. V and J are TRBV29-1 and TRBJ2-3, with D maybe TRBD1 (6 bases). Germline assignment: CDR1 SQVTM and CDR2 ANQGSEA. This CDR3 comprises 15 residues. The V and J ends lost 5 bases and 0 bases respectively, with 15 bases between them. As DNA, the CDR3 is TGCAGCGTTTTCCCGACAGGCCTTAGCACAGATACGCAGTATTTT. It translates to CSVFPTGLSTDTQYF.

This clone showed up just a few times. The genes are TRBV10-3 and TRBJ2-1; 14 nucleotides agree with TRBD2. The germline V gene encodes CDR1 ENHRY and CDR2 SYGVKD. This CDR3 has 17 residues. Germline trimming cut 0 bases from V and 5 bases from J; bases unmatched to any gene: 3. The CDR3 sequence is CAISESRLAGGDNEQFF. CDR3 in DNA: TGTGCCATCAGTGAGTCTCGACTAGCGGGAGGGGACAATGAGCAGTTCTTC.

The genes are TRBV9 and TRBJ1-4; no clear D gene. The CDR3 totals 15 residues. Germline loops: CDR1 SGDLS, CDR2 YYNGEE. V was cut by 0 bases and J by 6 bases, with 12 bases left in between. The CDR3 is CASSVESLKDEKLFF. The CDR3 DNA sequence: TGTGCCAGCAGCGTAGAATCCCTAAAGGATGAAAAACTGTTTTTT.

The V call is TRBV19, the J call TRBJ2-2; D tentatively reads TRBD1 or TRBD2 (5 bases each). Germline V lookup: CDR1 LNHDA, CDR2 SQIVND (reference sequence). Trimming cost V 4 bases and J 6 bases, with 12 bases left between them. The length of the CDR3 is 14 residues. The CDR3 loop reads CASSTPWGSGELFF. As DNA, the CDR3 is TGTGCCAGTAGTACGCCGTGGGGGTCCGGGGAGCTGTTTTTT.

This clone was observed a few times. The chain employs TRBV19 and TRBJ1-2, with 10 positions matching TRBD1. The CDR3 is made up of 17 amino acids. Trimming at V came to 5 bases and at J to 8 bases, leaving 17 bases not matched to a gene. The germline V gene has CDR1 LNHDA and CDR2 SQIVND (reference sequence). The CDR3 spells CASSPSGTGAVLGGYTF. In DNA form, the CDR3 reads TGTGCCAGTAGTCCATCCGGGACAGGGGCAGTTCTCGGCGGCTACACCTTC.

The chain recombines TRBV18 with TRBJ2-3, with TRBD1 identical over 7 bases. V was pared by 5 bases and J by 5 bases, with 10 bases of the junction left unmatched. This CDR3 is 15 amino acids long. Germline assignment: CDR1 KGHSH and CDR2 LQKENI. The chain's CDR3 is CASSSYTGVGDTQYF. CDR3 in DNA: TGTGCCAGCTCATCCTACACAGGGGTGGGAGATACGCAGTATTTT.

This rearrangement joins TRBV6-4 to TRBJ2-1, with 13 bases that match TRBD2. Germline loops: CDR1 MRHNA, CDR2 SNTAGT. The CDR3 runs to 15 residues. After removal of 2 bases from V and 9 bases from J, the junction contained 4 bases not matched to a gene. CDR3 sequence: CASSDGTSGKGEQFF. The CDR3 region has the DNA TGTGCCAGCAGTGACGGGACTAGCGGGAAGGGTGAGCAGTTCTTC.

V gene TRBV2 combines with J gene TRBJ1-1, with D perhaps matching TRBD1 (5 bases). The CDR3 totals 11 residues. Trimming took 7 bases from V and 6 from J, leaving 9 bases between them. CDR1 is SNHLY and CDR2 is FYNNEI in the germline V gene. CDR3 region: CASTLRAEAFF. As DNA, the CDR3 is TGTGCCAGCACCCTCAGGGCTGAAGCTTTCTTT.

The chain employs TRBV7-3 and TRBJ1-1; D is possibly TRBD1 (5 bases). V dropped 3 bases and J dropped 1 base, with 9 bases sitting between them. Germline lookup yields CDR1 SGHTA and CDR2 FQGTGA. The CDR3 runs 14 residues. The CDR3 is CASSFEGANTEAFF. The CDR3 bases are TGTGCCAGCAGCTTCGAAGGGGCGAACACTGAAGCTTTCTTT.

This clone was counted between two and nine times. The chain joins TRBV19 to TRBJ1-1; D might be TRBD1 (6 bases). Germline lookup yields CDR1 LNHDA and CDR2 SQIVND (reference sequence). The CDR3 is made up of 14 amino acids. V lost 7 bases and J 5 bases, leaving 17 bases between the germline ends. As DNA, the CDR3 is TGTGCCAGTATCCCCTTGACAGGAGGGACTGAAGCTTTCTTT. The encoded protein is CASIPLTGGTEAFF.

The chain links TRBV25-1 to TRBJ2-5; 10 positions agree with TRBD2. Per germline, CDR1 MGHDK and CDR2 SYGVNS. V was clipped by 3 bases and J by 5 bases; unmatched bases: 9. This CDR3 has 16 residues. CDR3 nucleotide sequence: TGTGCCAGCAGTGACCCCTCTAGCGGGAGTGGCGAGACCCAGTACTTC. Translated, it gives CASSDPSSGSGETQYF.

This chain connects TRBV2 to TRBJ2-2; D is unresolved. The V end lost 6 bases, the J end lost 8 bases, and 16 bases lay between the germline ends. Germline CDR1 SNHLY, CDR2 FYNNEI. This CDR3 region has 14 residues. CDR3 amino acids: CASRDVYGRGELFF. In DNA form, the CDR3 reads TGTGCCAGCAGGGACGTTTACGGCCGAGGGGAGCTGTTTTTT.

J is TRBJ1-2 and V is TRBV11-3, with D unresolved. The CDR3 sequence is 12 residues long. Germline V lookup: CDR1 SGHNT, CDR2 YENEEA. The V gene lost 1 base and the J gene lost 4 bases, with 4 bases spanning the gap. The chain's CDR3 is CASSLAGYGYTF. CDR3 in DNA: TGTGCCAGCAGCTTAGCGGGCTATGGCTACACCTTC.

The sample holds a few counts of this clone. The genes are TRBV7-8 and TRBJ1-5; a weak D match, TRBD1 (6 bases). The CDR3 loop spans 14 amino acids. Trimming pared 5 bases from V and 8 bases from J, leaving 16 bases between. In germline, CDR1 is SGHVS, CDR2 FQNEAQ. The CDR3 sequence is CASSPRWGPKPQHF. The CDR3 DNA reads TGTGCCAGCAGCCCCCGCTGGGGGCCTAAGCCCCAGCATTTT.

CDR3 residues: CASTLWASGSNEQFF. In nucleotides, the CDR3 is TGTGCCAGCACCCTTTGGGCTAGCGGGAGCAATGAGCAGTTCTTC. V and J are TRBV28 and TRBJ2-1; 10 bases are a match to TRBD2. The CDR3 loop spans 15 amino acids. Germline assignment: CDR1 MDHEN and CDR2 SYDVKM. V shed 7 bases and J 6 bases; nucleotides not matched to a gene: 9.

The chain uses TRBV18 and TRBJ1-4; D gene ambiguous. Germline CDR1 reads KGHSH; CDR2 reads LQKENI. Trimming cost V 2 bases and J 3 bases, with 13 bases left between them. This CDR3 spans 16 amino acids. CDR3 sequence reads: CASSPSRSGSNEKLFF. The CDR3 nucleotides read TGTGCCAGCTCACCAAGTCGATCAGGTTCTAATGAAAAACTGTTTTTT. The full variable domain, completed using reference TRBV18 and TRBJ1-4, is NAGVMQNPRHLVRRRGQEARLRCSPMKGHSHVYWYRQLPEEGLKFMVYLQKENIIDESGMPKERFSAEFPKEGPSILRIQQVVRGDSAAYFCASSPSRSGSNEKLFFGSGTQLSVL.

The chain combines TRBV7-2 with TRBJ1-4; tentative D call: TRBD1 (5 bases). The CDR3 runs 18 residues. Trimming cost V 1 base and J 4 bases, with 19 bases left between them. The germline V gene has CDR1 SGHTA and CDR2 FQGNSA. CDR3 sequence (DNA): TGTGCCAGCAGCTTAGTAGGAGGTCAGGGCTTTCTTAATGAAAAACTGTTTTTT. The encoded protein is CASSLVGGQGFLNEKLFF.

The rearrangement joins TRBV7-9 to TRBJ1-4, with 7 nucleotides matching TRBD1. The CDR3 runs 14 residues. Germline V CDR1 and CDR2: SEHNR, FQNEAQ (reference sequence). The V gene end was trimmed by 5 bases and the J gene end by 4 bases; junction bases not matched to a gene: 4. For the CDR3, the DNA is TGTGCCAGCAGCCGAGGGACAGATAATGAAAAACTGTTTTTT. Translation: CASSRGTDNEKLFF. The full variable domain, its missing parts supplied by reference TRBV7-9 and TRBJ1-4, is DTGVSQNPRHKITKRGQNVTFRCDPISEHNRLYWYRQTLGQGPEFLTYFQNEAQLEKSRLLSDRFSAERPKGSFSTLEIQRTEQGDSAMYLCASSRGTDNEKLFFGSGTQLSVL.

V usage is TRBV9 and J usage is TRBJ2-3; D might be TRBD2 (5 bases). The V end was cut by 3 bases, the J end by 4 bases, with 9 bases between. The V gene's germline CDR1 is SGDLS and CDR2 YYNGEE. CDR3 length: 13 amino acids. This chain's CDR3 is CASSGGYADTQYF. CDR3 nucleotides: TGTGCCAGCAGCGGAGGGTACGCAGATACGCAGTATTTT. The full variable domain, with the rest looked up from reference TRBV9 and TRBJ2-3, is DSGVTQTPKHLITATGQRVTLRCSPRSGDLSVYWYQQSLDQGLQFLIQYYNGEERAKGNILERFSAQQFPDLHSELNLSSLELGDSALYFCASSGGYADTQYFGPGTRLTVL.

The DNA for the CDR3 is TGTGCCACCAGTCTCCCCGGGACCTTGAACACTGAAGCTTTCTTT. Amino acid sequence: CATSLPGTLNTEAFF. V is TRBV15 and J is TRBJ1-1, with D possibly matching TRBD1 (5 bases). The CDR3 is 15 residues long. In germline, CDR1 is LNHNV, CDR2 YYDKDF (reference sequence). The V gene lost 6 bases and the J gene lost 0 bases, with 14 bases spanning the gap.

This rearrangement joins TRBV3-1 (or the pseudogene TRBV3-2) to TRBJ1-5; 7 positions match TRBD1. Germline assignment: CDR1 LGHDT and CDR2 YNNKEL (reference sequence). CDR3 size: 16 residues. Trimming cost V 4 bases and J 7 bases; bases outside gene matches: 13. The DNA of the CDR3 is TGTGCCAGCAGCCTAGGGGGGACGGTGACAGGGCAGCCCCAGCATTTT. Amino acids: CASSLGGTVTGQPQHF.

The chain has TRBV7-3 and TRBJ1-1; no firm D call. Trimming took off 1 base at V and 6 bases at J, with 15 bases between the two ends. This CDR3 has 15 amino acids. Per germline, CDR1 SGHTA and CDR2 FQGTGA. The DNA for the CDR3 is TGTGCCAGCAGCTTAAACCCCGGGCAGACTTCTGAAGCTTTCTTT. It encodes CASSLNPGQTSEAFF.

V usage is TRBV7-3 and J usage is TRBJ1-2, with 9 nucleotides matching TRBD1. Germline V gene data show CDR1 as SGHTA and CDR2 as FQGTGA. The CDR3 runs to 13 residues. Germline trimming cut 3 bases from V and 6 bases from J; bases unmatched to any gene: 2. The CDR3 reads CASSLRDRDGYTF. DNA of the CDR3: TGTGCCAGCAGCTTGCGGGACAGGGATGGCTACACCTTC.